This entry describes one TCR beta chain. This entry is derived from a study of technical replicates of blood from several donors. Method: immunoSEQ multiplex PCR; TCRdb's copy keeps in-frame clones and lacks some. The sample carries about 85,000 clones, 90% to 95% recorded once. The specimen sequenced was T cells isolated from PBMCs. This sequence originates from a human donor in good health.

This CDR3 is CASSLVPSSYNEQFF. DNA for the CDR3: TGTGCCAGCAGCTTAGTACCTAGCTCCTACAATGAGCAGTTCTTC. The chain carries TRBV7-6 and TRBJ2-1; D gene uncertain. The CDR3 runs 15 residues. Trimming shortened V by 1 base and J by 0 bases, and 7 bases separated the two germline ends. Germline CDR1 SGHVS, CDR2 FNYEAQ.